A single sample is the source of the 27 T cell receptor beta chains below, sequenced in a study of T cell responses to AZD1222 COVID-19 vaccine. The table came from immunoSEQ multiplex PCR; TCRdb's copy has only in-frame clones and leaves some out. The sample lists around 54,000 clones; less than 90% were seen once. The material was peripheral blood, obtained 28 days after the second AZD1222 dose. Source of these receptors: an adult who received the AZD1222 COVID-19 vaccine.

This clone has just one count. V gene TRBV27 combines with J gene TRBJ2-6, with D unresolved. The CDR3 covers 13 residues. Germline V gene sequence: CDR1 MNHEY, CDR2 SMNVEV (reference sequence). Trimming pared 2 bases from V and 3 bases from J, leaving 2 bases between. In DNA form, the CDR3 reads TGTGCCAGCAGTTTAATTGGGGCCAACGTCCTGACTTTC. It specifies CASSLIGANVLTF.

CDR3: CASSVPEGLADRRRDNEQFF. The CDR3 DNA reads as TGTGCCAGCAGCGTGCCGGAAGGACTAGCGGACAGAAGGAGGGACAATGAGCAGTTCTTC. V and J are TRBV9 and TRBJ2-1; 10 bases line up with TRBD2. The germline gives CDR1 SGDLS, CDR2 YYNGEE. The CDR3 is 20 residues long. V lost 2 bases, J lost 5 bases, and 19 bases stayed unmatched.

The J gene is TRBJ2-1, the V gene TRBV5-1; 11 bases are a match to TRBD1. CDR3 length: 14 amino acids. Per germline, CDR1 SGHRS and CDR2 YFSETQ. Trimming cost V 7 bases and J 9 bases; bases outside gene matches: 9. The CDR3: CASAPGTGGTEQFF. For the CDR3, the DNA is TGCGCCAGCGCGCCCGGGACAGGGGGTACTGAGCAGTTCTTC.

The chain couples TRBV7-9 to TRBJ1-5, with 7 positions matching TRBD1. There are 14 residues in the CDR3. Germline CDR1 SEHNR, CDR2 FQNEAQ (reference sequence). J gave up 5 bases and V 3 bases, and 4 bases lay outside the gene matches. The CDR3 loop reads CASSFSGGDQPQHF. In DNA form, the CDR3 reads TGTGCCAGCAGCTTCTCAGGGGGTGATCAGCCCCAGCATTTT. The variable domain in full, with the rest retrieved from reference TRBV7-9 and TRBJ1-5, is DTGVSQNPRHKITKRGQNVTFRCDPISEHNRLYWYRQTLGQGPEFLTYFQNEAQLEKSRLLSDRFSAERPKGSFSTLEIQRTEQGDSAMYLCASSFSGGDQPQHFGDGTRLSIL.

V and J are TRBV5-1 and TRBJ2-3; TRBD1 or TRBD2 may be the D gene (5 bases each). V gave up 9 bases and J gave up 5 bases, with 19 bases separating them. The CDR3 loop spans 14 amino acids. The germline V gene has CDR1 SGHRS and CDR2 YFSETQ. This CDR3 reads CATTPGRTEDTQYF. The CDR3 DNA reads as TGCGCCACTACTCCGGGACGGACTGAAGATACGCAGTATTTT.

The CDR3 DNA is TGCGCCAGCAGCTTGGCGGCCCCGTACCAAGAGACCCAGTACTTC. This sequence encodes CASSLAAPYQETQYF. The chain couples TRBV5-1 to TRBJ2-5; D remains unclear. Between the trimmed V and J ends, which lost 0 bases and 0 bases, there was a span of 9 bases. Germline lookup yields CDR1 SGHRS and CDR2 YFSETQ. This CDR3 contains 15 residues.

The chain has TRBV7-2 and TRBJ2-2; 15 bases map to TRBD2. This CDR3 comprises 16 residues. Trimming at V came to 4 bases and at J to 4 bases, leaving 1 base not matched to a gene. The germline V gene has CDR1 SGHTA and CDR2 FQGNSA. CDR3: CASSSGLAGGTGELFF. The DNA for the CDR3 is TGTGCCAGCAGCTCGGGACTAGCGGGAGGCACCGGGGAGCTGTTTTTT.

The CDR3 DNA reads TGTGCCAGCAGTGTGAGGGTCGGAGTTGAAGCTTTCTTT. Its protein is CASSVRVGVEAFF. The chain carries TRBV28 and TRBJ1-1; D call uncertain. The V end was cut by 5 bases, the J end by 7 bases, with 14 bases between. In germline, CDR1 is MDHEN, CDR2 SYDVKM. This CDR3 region has 13 residues.

The chain employs TRBV7-3 and TRBJ1-5; D might be TRBD1 (6 bases). The CDR3 spans 14 residues. V was cut by 5 bases and J by 2 bases, with 10 bases left in between. The V gene's germline CDR1 is SGHTA and CDR2 FQGTGA. The DNA of the CDR3 is TGTGCCAGCAGCGGTGGACAGCGCAATCAGCCCCAGCATTTT. Its protein product is CASSGGQRNQPQHF. Together with reference TRBV7-3 and TRBJ1-5, the CDR3 gives the full variable domain: GAGVSQTPSNKVTEKGKYVELRCDPISGHTALYWYRQSLGQGPEFLIYFQGTGAADDSGLPNDRFFAVRPEGSVSTLKIQRTERGDSAVYLCASSGGQRNQPQHFGDGTRLSIL.

The rearrangement uses TRBV4-2 and TRBJ2-2, with a possible D match to TRBD2 (6 bases). V was trimmed by 0 bases and J by 5 bases, leaving 16 bases between them. The germline V gene has CDR1 LGHNA and CDR2 YNFKEQ. The CDR3 has 17 amino acids. The CDR3 DNA is TGTGCCAGCAGCCAAGAGTCTAGCGAGGCGAGGACCGGGGAGCTGTTTTTT. Protein sequence: CASSQESSEARTGELFF.

The rearrangement links TRBV19 to TRBJ1-1; D unresolved. The CDR3 sequence is 13 residues long. Germline V gives CDR1 LNHDA, CDR2 SQIVND (reference sequence). V lost 1 base and J lost 0, with 3 bases in between. CDR3 nucleotides: TGTGCCAGTAGTATAGCCATGAACACTGAAGCTTTCTTT. Amino acids: CASSIAMNTEAFF. Full variable domain (missing parts from reference TRBV19 and TRBJ1-1): DGGITQSPKYLFRKEGQNVTLSCEQNLNHDAMYWYRQDPGQGLRLIYYSQIVNDFQKGDIAEGYSVSREKKESFPLTVTSAQKNPTAFYLCASSIAMNTEAFFGQGTRLTVV.

The V call is TRBV7-2, the J call TRBJ2-2; D perhaps matches TRBD2 (5 bases). V was cut by 5 bases and J by 0 bases, with 13 bases left in between. Germline values: CDR1 SGHTA, CDR2 FQGNSA. CDR3 length: 16 residues. This CDR3 is CASSLTGLSNTGELFF. Here the CDR3 DNA reads TGTGCCAGCAGCCTAACCGGACTTTCGAACACCGGGGAGCTGTTTTTT. The full variable domain, with the rest looked up from reference TRBV7-2 and TRBJ2-2, is GAGVSQSPSNKVTEKGKDVELRCDPISGHTALYWYRQSLGQGLEFLIYFQGNSAPDKSGLPSDRFSAERTGGSVSTLTIQRTQQEDSAVYLCASSLTGLSNTGELFFGEGSRLTVL.

The sample holds a few counts of this clone. The chain couples TRBV28 to TRBJ1-5; 7 bases fit TRBD1. This CDR3 comprises 14 residues. Trimming took 2 bases from V and 6 from J; bases not matched to a gene: 4. CDR1 is MDHEN, CDR2 SYDVKM, per germline. The CDR3 sequence: CASSLGRQGQPQHF. The CDR3, as DNA: TGTGCCAGCAGTTTAGGGAGACAGGGTCAGCCCCAGCATTTT.

The CDR3 region has the DNA TGTGCCAGCAGTTACAGGGGCGGGGAGCTGTTTTTT. The encoded protein is CASSYRGGELFF. This chain links TRBV6-5 with TRBJ2-2; TRBD1 is a possible D gene (5 bases). Trimming cost V 2 bases and J 7 bases, with 5 bases left between them. This CDR3 contains 12 residues. Looked up from germline, CDR1 is MNHEY and CDR2 is SVGAGI.

The genes are TRBV19 and TRBJ2-1; D gene uncertain. This CDR3 region has 12 residues. V was clipped by 4 bases and J by 7 bases, with 8 bases between them. CDR1 is LNHDA and CDR2 is SQIVND in the germline V gene (reference sequence). The CDR3 coding sequence is TGTGCCAGTAGTAGCGTCGAGAATGAGCAGTTCTTC. As protein: CASSSVENEQFF.

This clone appeared once. The rearrangement links TRBV19 to TRBJ1-1; D uncertain. There are 14 residues in the CDR3. In germline, CDR1 is LNHDA, CDR2 SQIVND (reference sequence). Trimming pared 3 bases from V and 1 base from J, leaving 9 bases between. CDR3: CASSILVENTEAFF. In nucleotides, the CDR3 is TGTGCCAGTAGTATCCTGGTGGAGAACACTGAAGCTTTCTTT.

In DNA, the CDR3 is TGCGCCAGCAGCTTGGGGCCACACCTCGGGGGAGAGACCCAGTACTTC. Translation: CASSLGPHLGGETQYF. The V call is TRBV5-1, the J call TRBJ2-5; D is possibly TRBD2 (6 bases). The V end was cut by 0 bases, the J end by 4 bases, with 16 bases between. Germline CDR1 reads SGHRS; CDR2 reads YFSETQ. This CDR3 is 16 amino acids long.

The V and J genes are TRBV4-2 and TRBJ2-7; the match to TRBD2 covers 8 bases. CDR3 length: 14 residues. Looked up from germline, CDR1 is LGHNA and CDR2 is YNFKEQ. The ends lost 0 bases at V and 4 bases at J; junction bases unmatched: 2. CDR3 coding DNA: TGTGCCAGCAGCCAAGAACTAGCGGAATACGAGCAGTACTTC. This encodes CASSQELAEYEQYF.

The V call is TRBV19, the J call TRBJ1-5; D remains unclear. Germline V CDR1 and CDR2: LNHDA, SQIVND (reference sequence). The CDR3 runs to 13 residues. The V end was cut by 3 bases, the J end by 1 base, with 4 bases between. CDR3 DNA sequence: TGTGCCAGTAGTATGAACAGCAATCAGCCCCAGCATTTT. It specifies CASSMNSNQPQHF.

The chain has TRBV24-1 and TRBJ1-1, with 9 bases matching TRBD1. Germline lookup yields CDR1 KGHDR and CDR2 SFDVKD. Trimming at V came to 4 bases and at J to 7 bases, leaving 9 bases not matched to a gene. The CDR3 has 15 amino acids. The CDR3 bases are TGTGCCACCAGTGACTCGGGACAGGGAAAGGATGAAGCTTTCTTT. Translation: CATSDSGQGKDEAFF.

The V and J genes are TRBV6-5 and TRBJ2-7, with 10 bases fitting TRBD1. This CDR3 is built from 15 residues. V shed 9 bases, J shed 4 bases, and the junction held 12 bases outside the gene matches. Germline values: CDR1 MNHEY, CDR2 SVGAGI. As DNA, the CDR3 is TGTGCCAGTACGTATTGGGGACAGGGGACTTACGAGCAGTACTTC. This sequence encodes CASTYWGQGTYEQYF.

The chain carries TRBV7-3 and TRBJ2-5, with a weak D call TRBD1 (6 bases). V was shortened by 5 bases and J by 1 base, with 11 bases between the two germline ends. This CDR3 is built from 14 residues. The germline gives CDR1 SGHTA, CDR2 FQGTGA. CDR3 sequence reads: CASSLGQFQETQYF. CDR3 bases: TGTGCCAGCAGCCTTGGACAGTTCCAAGAGACCCAGTACTTC.

The V and J genes are TRBV10-3 and TRBJ1-2; perhaps TRBD1 as D (6 bases). CDR1 and CDR2 from the germline V gene are ENHRY and SYGVKD. V was pared by 7 bases and J by 6 bases, with 15 bases between. The CDR3 covers 13 residues. The chain's CDR3 is CAITQTGMHGYTF. The DNA for the CDR3 is TGTGCCATCACCCAAACAGGGATGCATGGCTACACCTTC.

The chain joins TRBV3-1 (or the pseudogene TRBV3-2) to TRBJ1-1; maybe TRBD1 (5 bases). The CDR3 contains 17 residues. Germline values: CDR1 LGHDT, CDR2 YNNKEL (reference sequence). V gave up 6 bases and J gave up 3 bases, with 23 bases separating them. The CDR3 DNA reads TGTGCCAGCAGGACCCCTATTCGTTTTGGGGGGGACACTGAAGCTTTCTTT. The encoded protein is CASRTPIRFGGDTEAFF.

This clone has a handful of counts. The chain is built from TRBV11-2 and TRBJ2-1; possibly TRBD2 for D (5 bases). The V end lost 5 bases, the J end lost 9 bases, and 14 bases lay between the germline ends. The CDR3 consists of 13 residues. Germline V gives CDR1 SGHAT, CDR2 FQNNGV. The CDR3 DNA is TGTGCCAGCAGCCCCGGACTTATCTCTGAGCAGTTCTTC. Translation: CASSPGLISEQFF.

The chain is built from TRBV4-2 and TRBJ1-1; D call uncertain. V lost 4 bases and J lost 5, with 14 bases in between. The germline CDR1 and CDR2 sequences are LGHNA and YNFKEQ. The CDR3 is 14 amino acids. The CDR3 protein is CASSPGAVETEAFF. As DNA, the CDR3 is TGTGCCAGCAGCCCTGGTGCAGTGGAGACTGAAGCTTTCTTT.

The genes are TRBV12-3 or TRBV12-4 and TRBJ1-2; no clear D. This CDR3 is 12 amino acids long. V was trimmed by 3 bases and J by 4 bases, leaving 6 bases between them. DNA for the CDR3: TGTGCCAGCAGTTTTTTTAGCTATGGCTACACCTTC. This gives the protein CASSFFSYGYTF.